This T cell receptor beta chain originates from a study of cytomegalovirus exposure and HLA in healthy donors. Study overall: When just under 400 donors were genotyped, just over 80% of them were found to fall in the Caucasian-associated ancestry cluster.

Amplification used 60 Vbeta primers and 13 Jbeta primers. Clones were sequenced by immunoSEQ multiplex PCR, and TCRdb holds only the in-frame ones, with some missing. The table records 150,000 to 200,000 clones, approximately 88% of them present only once. Germline V gene data show CDR1 as SEHNR and CDR2 as FQNEAQ (reference sequence). Deletions cut 0 bases from V and 6 bases from J, with 9 bases between. CDR3 size: 14 residues. Overall study results and limits: One cluster of highly shared sequence variants probably arose as a sequencing artifact. One variant, a missense change in DCLRE1C, was linked in a later analysis to TCR beta V- and J-gene trimming. Later analysis identified several of the most significant clusters that appeared linked to common viral pathogens.

Remarks on this clone: Its cognate antigen is unknown.

The material sequenced was PBMCs. J is TRBJ1-5 and V is TRBV7-9, with D possibly TRBD1 on 5 matching bases. The clonotype originates from a woman younger than 45 in good health and CMV-seronegative. The CDR3 is CASSLAADSQPQHF. As DNA, the CDR3 is TGTGCCAGCAGCTTAGCCGCAGACAGTCAGCCCCAGCATTTT.